The 22 T cell receptor beta chains below all came from one sample that was sequenced in a study of cytomegalovirus exposure and HLA in healthy donors. It was with 60 Vbeta and 13 Jbeta primers that the PCR ran. Assay: immunoSEQ multiplex PCR; the TCRdb copy retains only in-frame clones and omits some. The sample records 140,000 to 150,000 clones, 75% being singletons. The material sequenced was PBMCs. The receptor source for this set is a man aged 25-40 years in good health and CMV-seronegative.

V gene TRBV28 combines with J gene TRBJ1-2; TRBD1 matches 7 bases. The V gene's germline CDR1 is MDHEN and CDR2 SYDVKM. CDR3 length: 12 residues. With 10 bases clipped from V and 6 bases from J, the junction kept 8 bases outside the gene matches. CDR3 sequence (DNA): TGTGCCACCCCGACAGGGAGGAATGGCTACACCTTC. Its protein product is CATPTGRNGYTF.

The chain uses TRBV9 and TRBJ2-3; D unclear. Germline lookup yields CDR1 SGDLS and CDR2 YYNGEE. Trimming cost V 4 bases and J 5 bases, with 8 bases left between them. This CDR3 has 12 residues. CDR3 amino acids: CASSPHQDTQYF. The CDR3 bases are TGTGCCAGCAGCCCCCATCAAGATACGCAGTATTTT.

The chain couples TRBV28 to TRBJ2-7; 11 bases are a match to TRBD2. Unmatched junction bases numbered 5, after V lost 7 bases and J lost 3 bases. The CDR3 is 14 amino acids. CDR1 and CDR2 from the germline V gene are MDHEN and SYDVKM. CDR3: CASTLAGGNYEQYF. DNA for the CDR3: TGTGCCAGCACCTTAGCGGGAGGGAACTACGAGCAGTACTTC.

The gene calls are TRBV18 and TRBJ1-5, with TRBD1 as a possible D gene (6 bases). There are 15 residues in the CDR3. CDR1 is KGHSH, CDR2 LQKENI, per germline. V shed 3 bases and J shed 0 bases, with 9 bases lying between them. Here the CDR3 reads CASSPRTDSNQPQHF. DNA of the CDR3: TGTGCCAGCTCACCGCGGACAGATAGCAATCAGCCCCAGCATTTT.

The rearrangement uses TRBV11-2 and TRBJ2-7, with 15 bases identical to TRBD2. This CDR3 is built from 15 residues. The ends lost 5 bases at V and 3 bases at J; junction bases unmatched: 2. Germline lookup yields CDR1 SGHAT and CDR2 FQNNGV. In DNA form, the CDR3 reads TGTGCCAGCAGCATGGGACTAGCGGGGGGCTACGAGCAGTACTTC. Its translation: CASSMGLAGGYEQYF.

The V call is TRBV7-9, the J call TRBJ2-3, with 14 bases that match TRBD2. The V segment lost 4 bases and the J segment 5 bases; nucleotides outside the gene matches: 5. This CDR3 is built from 16 residues. Germline CDR1 is SEHNR and CDR2 is FQNEAQ (reference sequence). DNA for the CDR3: TGTGCCAGCAGCTCGGGGACTAGCGGGAGCTTAGATACGCAGTATTTT. Encoded protein: CASSSGTSGSLDTQYF.

The rearrangement joins TRBV15 to TRBJ2-7, with unresolved D. This CDR3 is built from 13 residues. Per the germline V gene, CDR1 is LNHNV and CDR2 is YYDKDF (reference sequence). V lost 0 bases and J 2 bases, leaving 5 bases between the germline ends. The CDR3 nucleotides read TGTGCCACCAGCAGAGATCTAACCTACGAGCAGTACTTC. Translated: CATSRDLTYEQYF.

J is TRBJ1-2 and V is TRBV10-3; TRBD1 matches 7 bases. Germline assignment: CDR1 ENHRY and CDR2 SYGVKD. Germline trimming cut 6 bases from V and 1 base from J; bases unmatched to any gene: 8. The CDR3 runs to 15 residues. CDR3 region: CAISRGQINNYGYTF. The DNA of the CDR3 is TGTGCCATCAGCCGGGGACAGATTAATAACTATGGCTACACCTTC.

This clone was detected only once. The chain couples TRBV27 to TRBJ2-7; D is possibly TRBD2 (6 bases). The CDR3 spans 15 residues. Trimming took 3 bases from V and 4 from J, leaving 16 bases between them. Germline loops: CDR1 MNHEY, CDR2 SMNVEV (reference sequence). The CDR3 protein is CASSLKGLGTYEQYF. In DNA form, the CDR3 reads TGTGCCAGCAGTTTGAAGGGTTTGGGGACTTACGAGCAGTACTTC.

The V call is TRBV19, the J call TRBJ1-2; 8 nucleotides align to TRBD1. The CDR3 has 14 amino acids. Germline trimming cut 7 bases from V and 4 bases from J; bases unmatched to any gene: 8. Germline CDR1 reads LNHDA; CDR2 reads SQIVND (reference sequence). The CDR3 nucleotides are TGTGCCAGTACCGATCAGACAGGGGTCTATGGCTACACCTTC. Its protein product is CASTDQTGVYGYTF.

V is TRBV4-2 and J is TRBJ2-7; 8 bases agree with TRBD2. With V trimmed by 4 bases and J by 6 bases, 8 bases remained unmatched. The CDR3 covers 14 residues. Germline V gene data show CDR1 as LGHNA and CDR2 as YNFKEQ. DNA of the CDR3: TGTGCCAGCAGCCCCAGCGGGAGTTTGGGCGAGCAGTACTTC. Translation: CASSPSGSLGEQYF.

The chain recombines TRBV2 with TRBJ1-1, with D possibly being TRBD1 (5 bases). Between the trimmed V and J ends, which lost 8 bases and 5 bases, there was a span of 24 bases. Germline loops: CDR1 SNHLY, CDR2 FYNNEI. This CDR3 region has 16 residues. The DNA of the CDR3 is TGTGCCAGCCGACGGGGGTTGGCCAAGGATAAGACTGAAGCTTTCTTT. It yields the protein CASRRGLAKDKTEAFF. Based on the CDR3 plus reference TRBV2 and TRBJ1-1, the full variable domain is EPEVTQTPSHQVTQMGQEVILRCVPISNHLYFYWYRQILGQKVEFLVSFYNNEISEKSEIFDDQFSVERPDGSNFTLKIRSTKLEDSAMYFCASRRGLAKDKTEAFFGQGTRLTVV.

The chain carries TRBV7-2 and TRBJ2-1; a possible D gene is TRBD2 (5 bases). Trimming left V 5 bases short and J 7 bases short, with 18 bases between. Germline V gene sequence: CDR1 SGHTA, CDR2 FQGNSA. The CDR3 is 15 amino acids. The CDR3 DNA reads TGTGCCAGCAGCCGTAGAGGGCCTTCCGGTAATGAGCAGTTCTTC. Protein sequence: CASSRRGPSGNEQFF.

This chain links TRBV29-1 with TRBJ2-7; D is unclear. The CDR3 is 12 amino acids. The ends were cut back, 3 bases at V and 0 bases at J, with 6 bases in the middle. Germline CDR1 and CDR2: SQVTM and ANQGSEA. CDR3 amino acids: CSVEQDSYEQYF. Written as DNA, the CDR3 is TGCAGCGTTGAGCAGGACTCCTACGAGCAGTACTTC.

This CDR3 reads CASSLGTADLYEQYF. DNA for the CDR3: TGTGCCAGCTCACTAGGGACAGCGGATCTTTACGAGCAGTACTTC. The chain couples TRBV18 to TRBJ2-7; TRBD1 agrees at 7 bases. The CDR3 spans 15 residues. V gave up 4 bases and J gave up 4 bases; unmatched junction bases: 10. CDR1 KGHSH and CDR2 LQKENI come from the germline V gene.

V and J are TRBV5-1 and TRBJ2-5, with 14 nucleotides matching TRBD2. The J segment lost 5 bases and the V segment lost 6 bases, leaving 12 bases of the junction unmatched. CDR1 SGHRS and CDR2 YFSETQ come from the germline V gene. The CDR3 runs to 17 residues. CDR3 residues: CASTSMTSGRAGETQYF. The DNA for the CDR3 is TGCGCCAGCACCTCCATGACTAGCGGGAGGGCCGGGGAGACCCAGTACTTC.

The chain is built from TRBV28 and TRBJ1-2, with 7 bases fitting TRBD1. The CDR3 loop spans 12 amino acids. Germline CDR1 MDHEN, CDR2 SYDVKM. J was trimmed by 8 bases and V by 7 bases; bases with no gene match: 7. The CDR3 coding sequence is TGTGCCAGCACGACAGGGCCTAAGGGCTACACCTTC. It yields the protein CASTTGPKGYTF.

The chain uses TRBV7-6 and TRBJ1-6; TRBD1 agrees at 8 bases. Germline CDR1 and CDR2: SGHVS and FNYEAQ. CDR3 length equals 14 residues. V trimming: 1 base; J trimming: 9 bases; junction bases outside the gene matches: 2. CDR3 amino acids: CASSLDQGASPLHF. CDR3 DNA sequence: TGTGCCAGCAGCTTAGACCAGGGGGCTTCACCCCTCCACTTT. The full variable domain, its missing parts supplied by reference TRBV7-6 and TRBJ1-6, is GAGVSQSPRYKVTKRGQDVALRCDPISGHVSLYWYRQALGQGPEFLTYFNYEAQQDKSGLPNDRFSAERPEGSISTLTIQRTEQRDSAMYRCASSLDQGASPLHFGNGTRLTVT.

With regard to this clone: The junction departs from the called germline gene at one end, perhaps through a read error. This rearrangement joins TRBV5-6 to TRBJ2-6; D might be TRBD2 (6 bases). CDR1 and CDR2 from the germline V gene are SGHDT and YYEEEE. This CDR3 comprises 15 residues. The CDR3, as DNA: TGTGCCAGCAGCCGCGGGACGGCCGGGGCCAACGGCCTGACTTTC. Translated: CASSRGTAGANGLTF. Full variable domain (remainder filled in from reference TRBV5-6 and TRBJ2-6): DAGVTQSPTHLIKTRGQQVTLRCSPKSGHDTVSWYQQALGQGPQFIFQYYEEEERQRGNFPDRFSGHQFPNYSSELNVNALLLGDSALYLCASSRGTAGANGLTFGAGSRLTVL.

The chain carries TRBV9 and TRBJ2-2, with 7 bases aligning to TRBD1. V lost 6 bases and J lost 4; bases outside the gene matches: 6. Germline V CDR1 and CDR2: SGDLS, YYNGEE. The CDR3 contains 14 residues. The CDR3 protein is CASNAGQATGELFF. The CDR3 DNA reads as TGTGCCAGCAATGCCGGACAGGCCACCGGGGAGCTGTTTTTT.

V and J are TRBV2 and TRBJ2-7; 8 nucleotides align to TRBD1. This CDR3 comprises 15 residues. With 7 bases clipped from V and 5 bases from J, the junction kept 13 bases outside the gene matches. From germline, CDR1 is SNHLY and CDR2 FYNNEI. This CDR3 is CASTTLGQGTDEQYF. The CDR3 DNA reads TGTGCCAGCACCACCCTAGGACAGGGAACCGACGAGCAGTACTTC.

V is TRBV7-9 and J is TRBJ2-2; D is undetermined. Trimming took off 5 bases at V and 4 bases at J, with 14 bases between the two ends. Germline assignment: CDR1 SEHNR and CDR2 FQNEAQ (reference sequence). The CDR3 length is 15 residues. CDR3 residues: CASSLRSRGTGELFF. DNA for the CDR3: TGTGCCAGCAGCCTCCGTAGTAGAGGCACCGGGGAGCTGTTTTTT.